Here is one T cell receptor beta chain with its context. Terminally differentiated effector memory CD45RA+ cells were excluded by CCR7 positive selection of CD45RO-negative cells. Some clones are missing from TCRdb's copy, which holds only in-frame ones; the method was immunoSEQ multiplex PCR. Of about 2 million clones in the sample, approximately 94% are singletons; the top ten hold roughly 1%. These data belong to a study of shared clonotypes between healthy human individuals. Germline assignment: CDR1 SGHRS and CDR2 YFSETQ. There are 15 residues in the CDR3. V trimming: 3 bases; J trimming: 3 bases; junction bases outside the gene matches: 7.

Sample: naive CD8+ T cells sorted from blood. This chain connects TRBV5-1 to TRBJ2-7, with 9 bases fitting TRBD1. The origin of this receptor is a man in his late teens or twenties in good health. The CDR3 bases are TGCGCCAGCAGCTCGCTGGGGACAGGGTACTACGAGCAGTACTTC. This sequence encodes CASSSLGTGYYEQYF.